What follows is one TCR beta chain and its context. Germline CDR1 is MRHNA and CDR2 is SNTAGT. V lost 3 bases and J lost 2; bases outside the gene matches: 2. The CDR3 spans 15 residues. This entry is derived from a study of T cells in tuberculosis. Assay used: immunoSEQ multiplex PCR; TCRdb lists only in-frame clones, some missing. The sample records about 33,000 clones, about 90% being singletons. The rearrangement uses TRBV6-4 and TRBJ2-3; 10 bases align to TRBD2. This clonotype was sampled from a donor aged 10-35 years with latent tuberculosis or without tuberculosis infection. Some clones in this sample may be carry-over from other donors' samples. Sequences were obtained from PBMCs. The CDR3 loop is CASSESGGATDTQYF. CDR3 nucleotides: TGTGCCAGCAGTGAAAGCGGGGGGGCCACAGATACGCAGTATTTT.